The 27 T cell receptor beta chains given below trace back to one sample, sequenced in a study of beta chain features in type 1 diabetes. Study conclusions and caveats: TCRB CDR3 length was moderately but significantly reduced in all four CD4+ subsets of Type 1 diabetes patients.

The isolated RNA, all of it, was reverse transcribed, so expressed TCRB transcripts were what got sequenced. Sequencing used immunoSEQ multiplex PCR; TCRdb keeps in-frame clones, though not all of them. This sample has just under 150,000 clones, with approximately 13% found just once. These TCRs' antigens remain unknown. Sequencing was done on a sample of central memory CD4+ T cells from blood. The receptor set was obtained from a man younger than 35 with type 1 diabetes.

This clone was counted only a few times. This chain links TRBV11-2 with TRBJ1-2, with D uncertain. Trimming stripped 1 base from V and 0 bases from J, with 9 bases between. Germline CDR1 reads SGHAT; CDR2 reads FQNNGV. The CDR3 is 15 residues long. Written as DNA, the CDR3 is TGTGCCAGCAGCTTAGGAGGCAGTTCTAACTATGGCTACACCTTC. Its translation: CASSLGGSSNYGYTF.

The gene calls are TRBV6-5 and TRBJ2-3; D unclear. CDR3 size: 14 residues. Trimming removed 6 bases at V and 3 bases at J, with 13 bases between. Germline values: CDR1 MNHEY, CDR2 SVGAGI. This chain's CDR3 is CASRKGGMTDTQYF. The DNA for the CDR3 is TGTGCCAGCAGGAAGGGTGGAATGACAGATACGCAGTATTTT.

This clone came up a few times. The DNA of the CDR3 is TGCGCCAGCAGCTTGAATTCCTCGCCCAAAGAGACCCAGTACTTC. Translating gives CASSLNSSPKETQYF. This rearrangement joins TRBV5-1 to TRBJ2-5; D is unresolved. The germline gives CDR1 SGHRS, CDR2 YFSETQ. Trimming removed 1 base at V and 3 bases at J, with 13 bases between. The CDR3 consists of 15 residues.

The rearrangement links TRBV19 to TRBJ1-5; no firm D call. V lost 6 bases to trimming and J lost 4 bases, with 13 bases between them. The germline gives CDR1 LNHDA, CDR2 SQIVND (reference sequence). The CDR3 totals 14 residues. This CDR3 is CASRVQSVNQPQHF. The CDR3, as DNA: TGTGCCAGTAGGGTGCAGTCGGTAAATCAGCCCCAGCATTTT.

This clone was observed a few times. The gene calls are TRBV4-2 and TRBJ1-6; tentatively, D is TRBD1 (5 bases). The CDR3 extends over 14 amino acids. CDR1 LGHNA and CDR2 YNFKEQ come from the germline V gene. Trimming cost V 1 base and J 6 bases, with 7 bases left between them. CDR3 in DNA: TGTGCCAGCAGCCAAGGAGGGGTTAATTCACCCCTCCACTTT. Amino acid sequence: CASSQGGVNSPLHF.

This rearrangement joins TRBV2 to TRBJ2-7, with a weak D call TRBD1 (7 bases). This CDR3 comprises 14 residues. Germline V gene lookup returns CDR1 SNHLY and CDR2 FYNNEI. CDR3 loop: CASSGGTVAYEQYF. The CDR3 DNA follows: TGTGCTTCCTCGGGCGGGACAGTCGCCTACGAGCAGTACTTC.

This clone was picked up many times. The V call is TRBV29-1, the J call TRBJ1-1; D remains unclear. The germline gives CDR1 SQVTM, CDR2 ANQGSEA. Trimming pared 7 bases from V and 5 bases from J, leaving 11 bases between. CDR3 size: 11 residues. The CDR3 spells CSASPGTEAFF. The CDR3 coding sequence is TGCAGCGCCTCACCGGGGACTGAAGCTTTCTTT. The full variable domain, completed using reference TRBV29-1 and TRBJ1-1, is SAVISQKPSRDICQRGTSLTIQCQVDSQVTMMFWYRQQPGQSLTLIATANQGSEATYESGFVIDKFPISRPNLTFSTLTVSNMSPEDSSIYLCSASPGTEAFFGQGTRLTVV.

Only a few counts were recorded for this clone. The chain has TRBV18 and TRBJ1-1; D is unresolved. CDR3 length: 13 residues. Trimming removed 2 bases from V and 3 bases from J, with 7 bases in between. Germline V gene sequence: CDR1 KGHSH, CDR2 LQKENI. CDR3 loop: CASSPVGYTEAFF. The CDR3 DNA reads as TGTGCCAGCTCACCAGTGGGTTACACTGAAGCTTTCTTT.

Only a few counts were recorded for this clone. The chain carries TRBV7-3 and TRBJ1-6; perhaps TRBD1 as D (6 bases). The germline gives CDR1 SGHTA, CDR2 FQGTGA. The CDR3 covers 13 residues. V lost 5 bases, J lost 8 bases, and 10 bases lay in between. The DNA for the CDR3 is TGTGCCAGCAGCAAACGGACAGATTCACCCCTCCACTTT. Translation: CASSKRTDSPLHF.

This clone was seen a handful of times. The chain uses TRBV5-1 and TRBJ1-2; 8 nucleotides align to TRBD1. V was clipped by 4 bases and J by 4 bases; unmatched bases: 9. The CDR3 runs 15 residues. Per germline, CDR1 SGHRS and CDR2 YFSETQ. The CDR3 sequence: CASSRDGQGGYGYTF. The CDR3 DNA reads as TGCGCCAGCAGCCGGGACGGACAGGGCGGCTATGGCTACACCTTC.

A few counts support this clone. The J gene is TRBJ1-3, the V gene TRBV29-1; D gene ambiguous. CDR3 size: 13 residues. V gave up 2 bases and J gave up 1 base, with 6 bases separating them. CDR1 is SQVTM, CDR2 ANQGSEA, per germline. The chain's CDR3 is CSVEHLSGNTIYF. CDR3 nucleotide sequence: TGCAGCGTTGAACACCTGTCTGGAAACACCATATATTTT.

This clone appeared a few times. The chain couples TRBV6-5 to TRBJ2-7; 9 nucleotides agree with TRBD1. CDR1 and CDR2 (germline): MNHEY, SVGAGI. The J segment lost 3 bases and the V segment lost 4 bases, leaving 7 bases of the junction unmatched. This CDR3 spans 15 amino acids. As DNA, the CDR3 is TGTGCCAGCAGTTTTCAACCGGGACAGGGCTACGAGCAGTACTTC. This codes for CASSFQPGQGYEQYF.

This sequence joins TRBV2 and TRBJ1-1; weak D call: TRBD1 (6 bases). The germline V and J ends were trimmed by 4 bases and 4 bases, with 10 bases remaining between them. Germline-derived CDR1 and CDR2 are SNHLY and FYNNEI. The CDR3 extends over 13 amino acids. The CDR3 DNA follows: TGTGCCAGCAGTGGACAGGAATCCACTGAAGCTTTCTTT. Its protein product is CASSGQESTEAFF.

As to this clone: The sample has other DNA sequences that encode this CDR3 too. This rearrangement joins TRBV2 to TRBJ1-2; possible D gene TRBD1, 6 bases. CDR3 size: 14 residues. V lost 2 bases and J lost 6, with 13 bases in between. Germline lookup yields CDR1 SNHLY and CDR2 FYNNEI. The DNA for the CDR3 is TGTGCCAGCAGTGAATCCGAGGGGGTGCATGGCTACACCTTC. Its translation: CASSESEGVHGYTF.

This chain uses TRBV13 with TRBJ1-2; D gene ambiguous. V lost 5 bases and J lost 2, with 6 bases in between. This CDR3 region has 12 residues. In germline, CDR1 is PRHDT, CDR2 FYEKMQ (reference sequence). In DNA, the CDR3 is TGTGCCAGCAGCAGTCTCAACTATGGCTACACCTTC. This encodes CASSSLNYGYTF.

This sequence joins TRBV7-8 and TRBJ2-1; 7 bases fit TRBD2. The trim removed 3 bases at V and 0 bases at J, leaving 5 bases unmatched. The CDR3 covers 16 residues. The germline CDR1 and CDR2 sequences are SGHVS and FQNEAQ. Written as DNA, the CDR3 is TGTGCCAGCAGCTTTGTGACTAGCCTCTCCTACAATGAGCAGTTCTTC. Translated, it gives CASSFVTSLSYNEQFF.

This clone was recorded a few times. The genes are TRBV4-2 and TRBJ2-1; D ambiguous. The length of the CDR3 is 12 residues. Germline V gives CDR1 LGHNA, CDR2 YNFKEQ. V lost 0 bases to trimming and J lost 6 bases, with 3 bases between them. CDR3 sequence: CASSQDANEQFF. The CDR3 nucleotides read TGTGCCAGCAGCCAAGATGCCAATGAGCAGTTCTTC.

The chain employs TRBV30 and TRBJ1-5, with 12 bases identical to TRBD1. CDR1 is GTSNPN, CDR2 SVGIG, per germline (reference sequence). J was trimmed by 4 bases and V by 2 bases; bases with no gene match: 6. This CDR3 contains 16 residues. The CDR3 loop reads CAWSLGQGAINQPQHF. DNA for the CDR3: TGTGCCTGGAGTCTGGGACAGGGGGCAATAAATCAGCCCCAGCATTTT.

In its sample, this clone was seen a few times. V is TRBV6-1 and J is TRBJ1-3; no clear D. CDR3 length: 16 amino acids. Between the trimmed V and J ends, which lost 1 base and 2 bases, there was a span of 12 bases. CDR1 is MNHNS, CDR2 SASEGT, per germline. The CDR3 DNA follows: TGTGCCAGCAGTGAAGAGGACCTTGGGCCTGGAAACACCATATATTTT. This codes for CASSEEDLGPGNTIYF.

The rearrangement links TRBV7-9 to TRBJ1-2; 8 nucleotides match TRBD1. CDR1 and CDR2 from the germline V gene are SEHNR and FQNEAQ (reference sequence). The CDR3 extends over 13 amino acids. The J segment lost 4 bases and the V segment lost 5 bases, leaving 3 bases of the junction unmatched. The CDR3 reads CASSTGGTYGYTF. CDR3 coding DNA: TGTGCCAGCAGCACAGGGGGGACCTATGGCTACACCTTC.

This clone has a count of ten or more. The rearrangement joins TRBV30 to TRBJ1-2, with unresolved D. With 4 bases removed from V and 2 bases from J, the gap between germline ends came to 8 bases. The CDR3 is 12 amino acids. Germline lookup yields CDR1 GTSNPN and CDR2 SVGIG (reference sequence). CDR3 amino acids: CAWNSQNYGYTF. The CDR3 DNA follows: TGTGCCTGGAACTCTCAGAACTATGGCTACACCTTC.

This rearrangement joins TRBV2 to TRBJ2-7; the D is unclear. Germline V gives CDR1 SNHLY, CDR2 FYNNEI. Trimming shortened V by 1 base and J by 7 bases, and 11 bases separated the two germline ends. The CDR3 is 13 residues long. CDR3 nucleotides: TGTGCCAGCAGTGAAGAGGCAGACCTTGAGCAGTACTTC. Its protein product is CASSEEADLEQYF.

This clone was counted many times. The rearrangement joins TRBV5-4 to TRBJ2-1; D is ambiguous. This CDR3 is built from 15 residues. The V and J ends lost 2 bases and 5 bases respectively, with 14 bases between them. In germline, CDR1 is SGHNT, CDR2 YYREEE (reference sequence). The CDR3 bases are TGTGCCAGCAGCTTTGGTATTACCACGGACAATGAGCAGTTCTTC. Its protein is CASSFGITTDNEQFF.

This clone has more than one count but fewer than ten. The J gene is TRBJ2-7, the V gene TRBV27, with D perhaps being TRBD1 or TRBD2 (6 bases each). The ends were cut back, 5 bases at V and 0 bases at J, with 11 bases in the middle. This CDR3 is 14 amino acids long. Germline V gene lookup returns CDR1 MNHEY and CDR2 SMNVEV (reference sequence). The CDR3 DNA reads TGTGCCAGCAGTCCAGGGGAGGTCTCCTACGAGCAGTACTTC. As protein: CASSPGEVSYEQYF.

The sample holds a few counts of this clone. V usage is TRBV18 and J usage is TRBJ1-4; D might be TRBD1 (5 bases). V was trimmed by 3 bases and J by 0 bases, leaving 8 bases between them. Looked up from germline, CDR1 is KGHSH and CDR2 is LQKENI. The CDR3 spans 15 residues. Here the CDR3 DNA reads TGTGCCAGCTCACCCCTGGGGGCAACTAATGAAAAACTGTTTTTT. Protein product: CASSPLGATNEKLFF.

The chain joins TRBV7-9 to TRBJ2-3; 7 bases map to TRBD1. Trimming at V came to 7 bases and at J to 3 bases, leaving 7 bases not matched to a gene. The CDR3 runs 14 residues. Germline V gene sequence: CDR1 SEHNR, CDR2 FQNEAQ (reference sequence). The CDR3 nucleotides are TGTGCCAGCAAACAGACAGGGCAGACAGATACGCAGTATTTT. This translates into CASKQTGQTDTQYF.

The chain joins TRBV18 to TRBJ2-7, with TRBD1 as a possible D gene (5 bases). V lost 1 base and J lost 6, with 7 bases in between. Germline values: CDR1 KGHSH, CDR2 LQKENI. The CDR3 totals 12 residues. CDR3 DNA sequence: TGTGCCAGCTCACCACTTCAGGGCGAGCAGTACTTC. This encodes CASSPLQGEQYF.